What follows describes a single TCR beta chain. The data were taken from a study of regulatory T cells in long-lasting Graves disease. Germline CDR1 and CDR2: KGHDR and SFDVKD. V lost 5 bases, J lost 1 base, and 7 bases lay in between. The CDR3 runs to 14 residues. HTBI primers from iRepertoire and Arm-PCR of CDR3 regions yielded the TCR beta libraries. TCRdb ran MiXCR on the multiplex PCR reads and lists one entry per CDR3 protein. The sample consists of about 660,000 distinct CDR3 sequences, 25% to 30% of them appearing once. The time point was: persistent/refractory GD, antithyroid drugs over 5 years with positive TRAb. Preparation of the TCR library used RNA extracted from PBMCs.

This sequence joins TRBV24-1 and TRBJ2-2; D unresolved. This TCR was sampled from a female donor with Graves disease. The sequencing used peripheral blood mononuclear cells (PBMCs), collected when the disease was refractory, from a patient treated with antithyroid drugs. The CDR3 loop is CATSGVGNTGELFF. In nucleotides, the CDR3 is TGTGCCACCAGTGGGGTCGGGAACACCGGGGAGCTGTTTTTT.